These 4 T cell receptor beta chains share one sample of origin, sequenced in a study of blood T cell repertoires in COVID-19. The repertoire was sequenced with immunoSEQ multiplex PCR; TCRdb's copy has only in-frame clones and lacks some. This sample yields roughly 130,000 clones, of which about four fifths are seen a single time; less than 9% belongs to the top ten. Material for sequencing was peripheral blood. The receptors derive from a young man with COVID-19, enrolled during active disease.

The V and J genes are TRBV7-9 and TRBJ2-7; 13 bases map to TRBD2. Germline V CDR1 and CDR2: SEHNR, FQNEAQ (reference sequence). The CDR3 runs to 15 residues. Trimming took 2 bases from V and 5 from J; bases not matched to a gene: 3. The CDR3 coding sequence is TGTGCCAGCAGCTTATCTGGACTAGCGGGAGACGAGCAGTACTTC. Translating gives CASSLSGLAGDEQYF.

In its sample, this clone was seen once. For the CDR3, the DNA is TGTGCCAGCAGCATGGGGCGTGGACAGGGCATCTACGAGCAGTACTTC. Translated, it gives CASSMGRGQGIYEQYF. The J gene is TRBJ2-7, the V gene TRBV7-8, with 8 nucleotides matching TRBD1. J lost 3 bases, V lost 5 bases, and 12 bases had no gene match. The CDR3 runs 16 residues. Germline CDR1 is SGHVS and CDR2 is FQNEAQ.

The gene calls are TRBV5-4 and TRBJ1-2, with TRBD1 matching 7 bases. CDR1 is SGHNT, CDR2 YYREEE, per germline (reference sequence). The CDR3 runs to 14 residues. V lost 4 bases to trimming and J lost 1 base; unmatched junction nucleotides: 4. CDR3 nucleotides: TGTGCCAGCAGCGCGGGACAGTTTAACTATGGCTACACCTTC. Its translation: CASSAGQFNYGYTF.

The CDR3 loop reads CASSQDPNRVHTGELFF. CDR3 DNA sequence: TGCGCCAGCAGCCAAGATCCGAACAGGGTGCACACCGGGGAGCTGTTTTTT. The rearrangement joins TRBV4-3 to TRBJ2-2, with D perhaps TRBD1 (6 bases). In germline, CDR1 is LGHNA, CDR2 YSLEER. The CDR3 has 17 residues. Trimming stripped 0 bases from V and 3 bases from J, with 14 bases between.